The rows below give T cell receptor beta chains drawn from one sample of a study of blood T cell repertoires in COVID-19. Libraries were prepared by immunoSEQ multiplex PCR; TCRdb keeps only in-frame clonotypes and omits some of them. This table holds about 97,000 clones, about 90% found once. The sample consisted of peripheral blood. These receptors were collected from a woman aged 45 to 65 with COVID-19, enrolled during active disease. The CDR3 runs from the conserved cysteine through the conserved F or W. D genes are given only for firm matches.

v_call cdr3_length d_call cdr3_aa
TRBV6-2/TRBV6-3 17 TRBD2 CASSYPLAGSSYNEQFF
TRBV6-6 16 - CASSYDRSSYNSPLHF
TRBV4-1 16 TRBD1 CASSQEMTGFYNEQFF
TRBV5-1 13 - CASSVGLNYGYTF
TRBV18 15 - CASSPRSPGNTEAFF
TRBV18 17 - CASSPSGNVPGANVLTF
TRBV3-1/TRBV3-2 15 - CASSQEKLNTGELFF
TRBV24-1 12 - CATSDFSYGYTF
TRBV28 15 TRBD2 CASSLGLAGGYEQYF
TRBV10-2 13 TRBD1 CASRTGAEETQYF
TRBV3-1/TRBV3-2 16 TRBD1 CASSQGLGQGGETQYF
TRBV30 13 - CAWNPSLVLEAFF
TRBV5-4 14 - CASSLDSLNTEAFF
TRBV13 14 - CASSSRDFSYEQYF
TRBV28 14 TRBD1 CASSPGQGPYEQYF
TRBV12-3/TRBV12-4 13 - CASSRSRGKTQYF
TRBV24-1 16 TRBD1 CATSEGSGGNPYEQYF
TRBV5-5 16 TRBD1 CASSLVMDRGPYGYTF
TRBV19 15 - CASSFRGANTGELFF
TRBV7-9 15 TRBD2 CASSFLAGFTDTQYF
TRBV30 13 - CAWSSQGNEKLFF
TRBV3-1/TRBV3-2 15 TRBD2 CASSQPSGGEETQYF
TRBV3-1/TRBV3-2 17 TRBD2 CASSHLLAGGSTDTQYF
TRBV21-1 18 - CASSPLDRALFEANVLTF
TRBV7-2 16 - CASSLGGSATNEKLFF
TRBV6-5 15 - CASSPDRLNTGELFF
TRBV5-1 14 TRBD1 CASSFTGQDYEQYF
TRBV11-3 17 - CASSLGLAAKGEETQYF
TRBV9 16 TRBD1 CASSAFGTGGDNEQFF
TRBV18 14 TRBD1 CASSPRQGPDTQYF
TRBV7-2 14 - CASSLDGGTDTQYF
TRBV14 13 - CASSQWPGGELFF
TRBV5-1 13 TRBD1 CASSSQGDTEAFF
TRBV7-5 14 - CARSSETSKETQYF
TRBV11-3 17 TRBD2 CASSPRRGAVYQETQYF
TRBV7-9 19 TRBD1 CASSLARAGTGGSGNTIYF
TRBV4-2 13 - CASSQDYSNTQYF
TRBV6-6 16 - CASSSFRQAQWMSYTF
TRBV2 13 TRBD1 CASIRNRGGGYTF
TRBV18 15 TRBD1 CASSPPDRVGTEAFF
TRBV11-3 16 TRBD2 CASTLNGGGGQETQYF